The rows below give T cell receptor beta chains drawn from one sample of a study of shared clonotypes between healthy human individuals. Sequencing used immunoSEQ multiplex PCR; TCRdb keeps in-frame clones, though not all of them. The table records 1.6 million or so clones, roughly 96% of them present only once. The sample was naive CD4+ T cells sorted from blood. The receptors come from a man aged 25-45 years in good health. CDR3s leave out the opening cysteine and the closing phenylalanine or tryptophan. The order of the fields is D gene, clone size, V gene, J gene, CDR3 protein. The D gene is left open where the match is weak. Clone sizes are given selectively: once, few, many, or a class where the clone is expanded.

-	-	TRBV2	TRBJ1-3	ASSQETTGSGGNTIY
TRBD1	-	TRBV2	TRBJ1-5	ASSYTGEIQPQH
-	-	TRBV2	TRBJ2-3	ASSAGSGDTQY
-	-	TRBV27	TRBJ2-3	ASNRQASTDTQY
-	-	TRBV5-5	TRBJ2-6	ASSLTGANVLT
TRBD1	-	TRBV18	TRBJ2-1	ASFPRQGNYNEQF
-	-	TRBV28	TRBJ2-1	ASSPRDLPAREQF
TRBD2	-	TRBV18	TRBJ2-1	ASSPPSRLAGVSEQF
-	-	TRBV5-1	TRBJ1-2	ASSLAGGANYGYT
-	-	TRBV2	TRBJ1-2	ASSEAPWAYGYT
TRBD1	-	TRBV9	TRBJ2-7	ASSPRTGRSLYEQY
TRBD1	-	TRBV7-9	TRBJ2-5	ASSLGTGSETQY
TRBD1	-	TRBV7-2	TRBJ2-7	ASSLGQGTYEQY
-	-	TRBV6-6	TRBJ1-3	ASLKGQGTFGNTIY
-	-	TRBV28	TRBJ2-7	ASTGPWRSYEQY
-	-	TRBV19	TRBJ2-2	ASRRDLTGPNTGELF
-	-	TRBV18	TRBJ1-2	ASSPMPKTANYGYT
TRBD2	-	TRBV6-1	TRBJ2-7	ASAGDPWGEQY
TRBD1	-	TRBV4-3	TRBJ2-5	ASSQDYGTGAETQY
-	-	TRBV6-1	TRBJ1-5	ASSEAVNQPQH
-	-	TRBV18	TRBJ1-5	ASSPQSPEPQH
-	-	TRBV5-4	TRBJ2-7	ASSLGTGPWNGIAFYEQY
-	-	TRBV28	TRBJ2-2	ASTSYRGRRTGELF
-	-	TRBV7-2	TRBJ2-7	ASSSLGQSYEQY
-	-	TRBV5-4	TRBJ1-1	ASSATYQGNTEAF
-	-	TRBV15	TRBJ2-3	ATRPDPSTDTQY
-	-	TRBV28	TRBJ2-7	ASNSLVFRYEQY
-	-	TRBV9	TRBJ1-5	ASSVGAGFQPQH
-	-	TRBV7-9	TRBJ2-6	ASSLITGANVLT
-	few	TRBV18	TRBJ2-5	ASSLTQAQETQY
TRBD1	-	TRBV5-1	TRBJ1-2	ASSRDRAGGYGYT
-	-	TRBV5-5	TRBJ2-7	ASSGGRRSYEQY
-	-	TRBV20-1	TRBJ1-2	SAREHYGYT
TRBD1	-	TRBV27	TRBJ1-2	ASSPSPDRGPGGYT
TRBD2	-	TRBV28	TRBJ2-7	ASRTRWTSGSSYEQY
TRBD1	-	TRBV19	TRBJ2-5	ASSSGGVVETQY
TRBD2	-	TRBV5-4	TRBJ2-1	ASSFDSVGTSGRTGGV
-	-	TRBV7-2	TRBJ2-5	ASSPRVRYQETQY
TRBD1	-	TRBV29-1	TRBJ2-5	SGDRGPSGTQY
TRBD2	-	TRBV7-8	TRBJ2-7	ASSGRALSSYEQY
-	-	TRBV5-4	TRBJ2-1	ASSLNRHRHEQF
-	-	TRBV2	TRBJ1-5	ASSVDFSNQPQH
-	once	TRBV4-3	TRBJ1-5	ASSQDPGAQPQH
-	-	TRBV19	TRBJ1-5	ASSRKQGREPQH
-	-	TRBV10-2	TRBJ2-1	ASSVQVRSYNEQF
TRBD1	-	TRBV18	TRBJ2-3	ASSPPYGQGPDTQY
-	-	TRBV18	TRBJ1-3	ASSPPALSTIY
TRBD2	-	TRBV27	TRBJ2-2	ASSLSGLAFNTGELF